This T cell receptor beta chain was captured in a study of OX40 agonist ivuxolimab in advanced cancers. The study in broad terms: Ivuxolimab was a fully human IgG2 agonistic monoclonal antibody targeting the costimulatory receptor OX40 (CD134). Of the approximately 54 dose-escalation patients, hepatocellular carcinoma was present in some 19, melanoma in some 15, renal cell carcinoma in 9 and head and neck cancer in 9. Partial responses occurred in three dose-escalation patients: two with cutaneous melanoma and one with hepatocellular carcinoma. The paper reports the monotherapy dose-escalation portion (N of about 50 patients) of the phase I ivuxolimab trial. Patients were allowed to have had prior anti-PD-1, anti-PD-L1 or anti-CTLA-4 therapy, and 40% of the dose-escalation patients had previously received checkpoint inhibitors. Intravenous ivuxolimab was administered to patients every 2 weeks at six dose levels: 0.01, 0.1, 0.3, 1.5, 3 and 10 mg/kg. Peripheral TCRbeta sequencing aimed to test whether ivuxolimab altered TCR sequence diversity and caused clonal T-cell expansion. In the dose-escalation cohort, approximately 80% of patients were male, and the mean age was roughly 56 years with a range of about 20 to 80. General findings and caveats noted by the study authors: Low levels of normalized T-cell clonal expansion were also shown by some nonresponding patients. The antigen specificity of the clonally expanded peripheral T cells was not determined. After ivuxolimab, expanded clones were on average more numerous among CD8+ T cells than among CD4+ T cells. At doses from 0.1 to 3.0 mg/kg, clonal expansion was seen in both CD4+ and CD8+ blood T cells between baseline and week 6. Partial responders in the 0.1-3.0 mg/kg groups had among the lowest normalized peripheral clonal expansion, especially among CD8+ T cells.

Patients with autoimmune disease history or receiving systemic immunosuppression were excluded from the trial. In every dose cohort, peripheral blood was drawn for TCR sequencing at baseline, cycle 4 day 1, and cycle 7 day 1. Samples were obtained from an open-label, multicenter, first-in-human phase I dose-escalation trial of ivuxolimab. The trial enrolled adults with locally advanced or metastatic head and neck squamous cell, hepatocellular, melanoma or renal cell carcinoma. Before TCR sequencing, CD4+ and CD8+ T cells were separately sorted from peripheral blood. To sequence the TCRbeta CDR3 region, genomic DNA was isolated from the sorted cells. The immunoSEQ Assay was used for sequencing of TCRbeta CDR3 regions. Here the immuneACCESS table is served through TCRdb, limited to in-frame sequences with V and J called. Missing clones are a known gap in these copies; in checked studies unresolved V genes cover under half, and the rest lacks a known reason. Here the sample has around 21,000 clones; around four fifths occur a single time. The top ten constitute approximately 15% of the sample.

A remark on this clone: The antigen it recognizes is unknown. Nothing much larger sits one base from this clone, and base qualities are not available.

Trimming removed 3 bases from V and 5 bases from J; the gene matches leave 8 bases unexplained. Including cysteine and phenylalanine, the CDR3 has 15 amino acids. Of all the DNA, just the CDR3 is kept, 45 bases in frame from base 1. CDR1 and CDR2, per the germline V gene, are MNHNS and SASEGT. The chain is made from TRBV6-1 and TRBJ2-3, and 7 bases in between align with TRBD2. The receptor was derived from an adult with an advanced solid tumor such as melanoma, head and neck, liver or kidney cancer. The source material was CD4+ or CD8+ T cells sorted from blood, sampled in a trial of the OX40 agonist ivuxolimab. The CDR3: CASSDSRAGRDTQYF. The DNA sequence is TGTGCCAGCAGTGACTCTAGAGCGGGGCGAGATACGCAGTATTTT.